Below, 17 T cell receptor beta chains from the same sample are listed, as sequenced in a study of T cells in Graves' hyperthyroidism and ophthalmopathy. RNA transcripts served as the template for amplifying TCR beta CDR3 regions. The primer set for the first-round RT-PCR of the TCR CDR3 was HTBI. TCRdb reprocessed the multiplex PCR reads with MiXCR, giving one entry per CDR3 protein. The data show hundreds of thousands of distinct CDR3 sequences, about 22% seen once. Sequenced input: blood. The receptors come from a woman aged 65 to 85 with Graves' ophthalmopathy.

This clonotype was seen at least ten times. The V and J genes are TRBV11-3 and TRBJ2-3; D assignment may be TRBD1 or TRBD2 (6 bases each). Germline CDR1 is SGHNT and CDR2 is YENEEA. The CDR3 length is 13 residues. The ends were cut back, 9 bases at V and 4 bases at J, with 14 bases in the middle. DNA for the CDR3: TGTGCCAGTAGCAGGGGAGGTCCAGATACGCAGTATTTT. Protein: CASSRGGPDTQYF.

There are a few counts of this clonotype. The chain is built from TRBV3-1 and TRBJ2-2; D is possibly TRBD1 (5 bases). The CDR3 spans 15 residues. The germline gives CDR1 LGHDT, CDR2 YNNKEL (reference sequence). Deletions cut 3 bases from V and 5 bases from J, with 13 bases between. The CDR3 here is CASSHGQGRTGELFF. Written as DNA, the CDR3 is TGTGCCAGCAGCCACGGGCAGGGTAGGACCGGGGAGCTGTTTTTT. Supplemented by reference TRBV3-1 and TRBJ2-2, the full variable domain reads DTAVSQTPKYLVTQMGNDKSIKCEQNLGHDTMYWYKQDSKKFLKIMFSYNNKELIINETVPNRFSPKSPDKAHLNLHINSLELGDSAVYFCASSHGQGRTGELFFGEGSRLTVL.

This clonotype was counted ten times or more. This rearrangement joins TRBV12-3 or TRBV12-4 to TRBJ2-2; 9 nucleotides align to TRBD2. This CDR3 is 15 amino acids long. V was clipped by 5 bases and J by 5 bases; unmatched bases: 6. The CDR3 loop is CASSLSGSQTGELFF. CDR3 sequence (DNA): TGTGCCAGCAGTCTTAGCGGGAGTCAGACCGGGGAGCTGTTTTTT.

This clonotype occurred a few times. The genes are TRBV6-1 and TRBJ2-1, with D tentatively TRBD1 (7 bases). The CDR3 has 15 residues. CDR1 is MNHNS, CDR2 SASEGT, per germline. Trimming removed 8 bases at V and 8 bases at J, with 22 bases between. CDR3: CASGTGATRGDEQFF. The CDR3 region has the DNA TGTGCCAGCGGAACAGGGGCCACAAGGGGGGATGAGCAGTTCTTC.

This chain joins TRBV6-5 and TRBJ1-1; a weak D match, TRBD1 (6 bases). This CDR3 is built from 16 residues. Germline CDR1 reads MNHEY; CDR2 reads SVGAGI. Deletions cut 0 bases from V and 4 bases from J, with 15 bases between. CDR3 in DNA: TGTGCCAGCAGTTACTCGCGGGCCGGGGGGCGCACTGAAGCTTTCTTT. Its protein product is CASSYSRAGGRTEAFF.

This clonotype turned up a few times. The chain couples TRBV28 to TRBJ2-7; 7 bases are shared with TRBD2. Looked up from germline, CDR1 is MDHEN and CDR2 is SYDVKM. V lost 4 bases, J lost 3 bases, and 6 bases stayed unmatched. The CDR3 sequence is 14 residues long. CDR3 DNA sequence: TGTGCCAGCAGTTCCCCAGCGGGGAGCTACGAGCAGTACTTC. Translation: CASSSPAGSYEQYF.

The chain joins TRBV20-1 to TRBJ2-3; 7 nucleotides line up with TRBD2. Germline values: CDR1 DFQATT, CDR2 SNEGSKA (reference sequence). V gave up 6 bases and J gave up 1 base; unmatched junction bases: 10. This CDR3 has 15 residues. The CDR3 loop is CSASPSRGGTDTQYF. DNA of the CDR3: TGCAGTGCATCCCCGTCCCGGGGGGGCACAGATACGCAGTATTTT.

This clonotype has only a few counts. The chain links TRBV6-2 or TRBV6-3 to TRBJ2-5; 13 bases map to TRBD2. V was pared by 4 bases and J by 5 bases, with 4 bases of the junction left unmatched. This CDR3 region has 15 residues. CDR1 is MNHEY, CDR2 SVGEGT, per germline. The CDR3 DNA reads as TGTGCCAGCAGTTCACTAGCGGGAGGGGTGGAGACCCAGTACTTC. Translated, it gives CASSSLAGGVETQYF.

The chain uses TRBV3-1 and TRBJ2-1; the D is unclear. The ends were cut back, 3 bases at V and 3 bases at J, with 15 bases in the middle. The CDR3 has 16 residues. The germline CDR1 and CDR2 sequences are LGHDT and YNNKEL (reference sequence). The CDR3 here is CASSQVLVLDYNEQFF. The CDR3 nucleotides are TGTGCCAGCAGCCAGGTCCTAGTCTTAGACTACAATGAGCAGTTCTTC.

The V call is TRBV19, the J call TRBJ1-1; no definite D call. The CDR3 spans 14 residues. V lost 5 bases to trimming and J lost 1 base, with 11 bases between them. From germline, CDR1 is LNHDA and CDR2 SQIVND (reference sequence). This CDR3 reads CASSLKPANTEAFF. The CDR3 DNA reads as TGTGCCAGTAGTCTAAAGCCGGCGAACACTGAAGCTTTCTTT.

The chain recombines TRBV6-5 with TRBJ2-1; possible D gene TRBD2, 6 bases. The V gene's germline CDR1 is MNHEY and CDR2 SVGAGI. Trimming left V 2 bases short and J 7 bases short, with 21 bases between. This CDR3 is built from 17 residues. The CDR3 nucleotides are TGTGCCAGCAGTTACGGATTTGTAGGGAAGGAGGGAAATGAGCAGTTCTTC. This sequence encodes CASSYGFVGKEGNEQFF.

In DNA form, the CDR3 reads TGTGCCAGCAGCCCCTGGGGGGGCGGTAGCTCCTACAATGAGCAGTTCTTC. Its protein product is CASSPWGGGSSYNEQFF. The chain carries TRBV7-2 and TRBJ2-1, with D perhaps matching TRBD2 (7 bases). V lost 5 bases, J lost 0 bases, and 17 bases lay in between. The CDR3 has 17 amino acids. Germline values: CDR1 SGHTA, CDR2 FQGNSA.

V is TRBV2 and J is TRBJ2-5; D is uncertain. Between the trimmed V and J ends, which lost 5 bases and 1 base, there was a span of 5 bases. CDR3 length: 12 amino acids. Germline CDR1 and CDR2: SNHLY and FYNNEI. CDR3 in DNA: TGTGCCAGCAGTAACTCCCAAGAGACCCAGTACTTC. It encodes CASSNSQETQYF.

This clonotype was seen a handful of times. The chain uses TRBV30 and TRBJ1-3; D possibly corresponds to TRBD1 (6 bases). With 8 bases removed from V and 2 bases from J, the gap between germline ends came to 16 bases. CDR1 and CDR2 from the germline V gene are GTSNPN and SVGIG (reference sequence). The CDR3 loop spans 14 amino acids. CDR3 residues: CARQGGGPGNTIYF. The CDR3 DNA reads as TGTGCCCGTCAAGGGGGAGGGCCTGGAAACACCATATATTTT.

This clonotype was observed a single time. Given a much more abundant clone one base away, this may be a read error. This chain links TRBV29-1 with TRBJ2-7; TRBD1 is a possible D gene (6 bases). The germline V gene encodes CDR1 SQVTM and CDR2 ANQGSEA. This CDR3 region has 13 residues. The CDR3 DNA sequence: TGCAGCGTTTCGAGACAGGACTCCTACGGGCAGTACTTC. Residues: CSVSRQDSYGQYF.

For the CDR3, the DNA is TGTGCCAGCAGCTTAGACTGGGGTTTCGATGAGCAGTTCTTC. Residues: CASSLDWGFDEQFF. This chain connects TRBV7-2 to TRBJ2-1; D is unresolved. V was pared by 1 base and J by 8 bases, with 12 bases between. This CDR3 is built from 14 residues. Per germline, CDR1 SGHTA and CDR2 FQGNSA.

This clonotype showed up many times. The CDR3 loop is CASSEVGTHQETQYF. DNA of the CDR3: TGTGCCAGCAGTGAAGTCGGGACACACCAAGAGACCCAGTACTTC. The chain uses TRBV2 and TRBJ2-5; the D gene is possibly TRBD1 (6 bases). Trimming shortened V by 1 base and J by 0 bases, and 9 bases separated the two germline ends. The CDR3 runs to 15 residues. The germline gives CDR1 SNHLY, CDR2 FYNNEI.